This is a list of T cell receptor beta chains from one sample in a study of post-analysis software for immune sequencing data. TCRdb fed the PCR reads into MiXCR, producing one record per CDR3 protein. The table has about 430,000 distinct CDR3 sequences, roughly 40% seen once; the top ten hold about 8%. The source material was blood. Receptor source: a girl aged 2 to 10 with multiple sclerosis. The conserved cysteine and the conserved F or W are not part of the CDR3 here. Only some rows state a clone size, as once, few, many or a class for expanded clones.

J: TRBJ2-4; size: NA; V: TRBV5-5; CDR3: ASSLRFSDIQY
J: TRBJ2-1; size: NA; V: TRBV4-3; CDR3: ASSQDQGGNEQF
J: TRBJ2-7; size: few; V: TRBV7-9; CDR3: ASSLTSGSTYEQY
J: TRBJ2-7; size: NA; V: TRBV7-2; CDR3: ASSLWTPSSYEQY
J: TRBJ2-1; size: few; V: TRBV28; CDR3: ASGVGNEQF
J: TRBJ1-5; size: NA; V: TRBV28; CDR3: ASSFRNRLSNQPQH
J: TRBJ2-1; size: few; V: TRBV7-9; CDR3: ASSSAGPPYNEQF
J: TRBJ2-7; size: few; V: TRBV20-1; CDR3: SASRLAGGPRNEQY
J: TRBJ2-1; size: NA; V: TRBV28; CDR3: ASRERRQAPEQF
J: TRBJ2-7; size: NA; V: TRBV29-1; CDR3: SVVASYEHY
J: TRBJ2-3; size: NA; V: TRBV29-1; CDR3: SVEHEGTSTDTQY
J: TRBJ2-5; size: NA; V: TRBV7-2; CDR3: ASSLSGTRQEAQY
J: TRBJ1-2; size: NA; V: TRBV29-1; CDR3: SVVSGDYGYT
J: TRBJ1-5; size: NA; V: TRBV6-2/TRBV6-3; CDR3: ASSRRTGPSNQPQH
J: TRBJ1-1; size: NA; V: TRBV6-2/TRBV6-3; CDR3: ASSPDRGIYTEAF
J: TRBJ1-5; size: once; V: TRBV12-3/TRBV12-4; CDR3: ASSFEGGMSNQPQH
J: TRBJ2-1; size: NA; V: TRBV7-2; CDR3: ASSSWTGEVNEQF
J: TRBJ2-4; size: few; V: TRBV11-2; CDR3: ASSLVGGTKNIQY
J: TRBJ1-2; size: NA; V: TRBV15; CDR3: ATSRDRGSIGVTYGYT
J: TRBJ2-6; size: many; V: TRBV29-1; CDR3: SVSSGANVLT
J: TRBJ2-6; size: few; V: TRBV29-1; CDR3: SVDSSGANVLT
J: TRBJ2-1; size: NA; V: TRBV6-6; CDR3: ASSYVGERQF
J: TRBJ2-3; size: NA; V: TRBV5-1; CDR3: ASSLEGTGLSSTDTQY
J: TRBJ2-2; size: NA; V: TRBV29-1; CDR3: SVDIQGAGELF
J: TRBJ1-6; size: NA; V: TRBV5-1; CDR3: ASSIGDGNNSPLH
J: TRBJ1-5; size: once; V: TRBV7-9; CDR3: ASSLGSGDQH
J: TRBJ1-1; size: NA; V: TRBV12-3/TRBV12-4; CDR3: ASSVSEGGSAF
J: TRBJ1-1; size: NA; V: TRBV28; CDR3: ASSPSGSAAF
J: TRBJ2-7; size: few; V: TRBV14; CDR3: ASSRYRDREYEQY
J: TRBJ2-7; size: NA; V: TRBV20-1; CDR3: SADRGGSSYEQY
J: TRBJ1-2; size: NA; V: TRBV20-1; CDR3: SARPGQIIYGYT
J: TRBJ2-1; size: few; V: TRBV24-1; CDR3: ATSEWGQGNEQF
J: TRBJ2-3; size: NA; V: TRBV9; CDR3: ASSVVGGGSTDTQY
J: TRBJ2-3; size: NA; V: TRBV5-1; CDR3: ASSLAQRDIDTQY
J: TRBJ2-3; size: NA; V: TRBV7-3; CDR3: ASSLSSANFNTRY
J: TRBJ2-7; size: NA; V: TRBV6-2/TRBV6-3; CDR3: ASRDSAAYEQY
J: TRBJ2-7; size: NA; V: TRBV10-3; CDR3: AIKTGEVDEQY
J: TRBJ2-1; size: NA; V: TRBV28; CDR3: AITWGTSGSHNEQF
J: TRBJ2-3; size: NA; V: TRBV21-1; CDR3: ASSKKVSTDTQY
J: TRBJ1-6; size: NA; V: TRBV7-2; CDR3: ASSLDRRVNSPLH
J: TRBJ1-2; size: NA; V: TRBV7-9; CDR3: ASSAARDGRYGYT
J: TRBJ1-6; size: few; V: TRBV20-1; CDR3: SERYNSPLH
J: TRBJ2-3; size: NA; V: TRBV28; CDR3: ASSPGRGQGGDTQY
J: TRBJ2-7; size: NA; V: TRBV12-3/TRBV12-4; CDR3: ASSFSVSYEQY
J: TRBJ2-7; size: few; V: TRBV11-2; CDR3: ASSLGLNEQY
J: TRBJ2-7; size: NA; V: TRBV20-1; CDR3: SAHKTPDSYEQY
J: TRBJ2-2; size: NA; V: TRBV5-1; CDR3: ASSLLPEETGELF
J: TRBJ2-7; size: NA; V: TRBV27; CDR3: ASSRSGQGTYEQY
J: TRBJ1-1; size: NA; V: TRBV12-3/TRBV12-4; CDR3: ASSLSLTQNTEAF
J: TRBJ2-2; size: NA; V: TRBV20-1; CDR3: SARVLGSGSPGELF
J: TRBJ2-7; size: NA; V: TRBV29-1; CDR3: SVVGGPSGEQY
J: TRBJ2-7; size: NA; V: TRBV12-3/TRBV12-4; CDR3: ASSFQGGASYEQY
J: TRBJ2-3; size: NA; V: TRBV5-1; CDR3: ASSLEGYDTQY
J: TRBJ2-1; size: NA; V: TRBV7-2; CDR3: ASSLQGAGIYNEQF
J: TRBJ2-7; size: NA; V: TRBV4-2; CDR3: ASSQARWEAGARYEQY
J: TRBJ1-1; size: NA; V: TRBV28; CDR3: ASSLPGQGPYTEAF
J: NA; size: NA; V: TRBV5-1; CDR3: ASSLMEGLTYEQY
J: TRBJ2-6; size: NA; V: TRBV12-3/TRBV12-4; CDR3: ASSLYGGTVGANVLT